This is a list of T cell receptor beta chains from one sample in a study of STAT5B mutations in CD4+ large granular lymphocyte leukemia. Profiled with immunoSEQ multiplex PCR; TCRdb holds only in-frame clones, not every one. The table has tens of thousands of clones, around 72% seen once; the top ten hold 2%. The sequenced material came from CD4+ T cells from blood buffy coats. The receptors were gathered from a human donor in good health. Both conserved end residues are part of each CDR3. A D gene is named only where the DNA matches it firmly. Rows give clone size only sometimes, using once, few, many, or a class for an expanded clone.

j_gene | d_gene | abundance | v_gene | CDR3aa | CDR3nt
TRBJ1-5 | NA | NA | TRBV7-9 | CASSTSAIQPQHF | TGTGCCAGCAGCACCAGTGCCATCCAGCCCCAGCATTTT
TRBJ1-2 | NA | NA | TRBV4-3 | CASSPGGQDGYTF | TGCGCCAGCAGCCCGGGGGGTCAGGATGGCTACACCTTC
TRBJ2-7 | NA | NA | TRBV19 | CASSRMNSYEQYF | TGTGCCAGTAGTAGAATGAACTCCTACGAGCAGTACTTC
TRBJ1-5 | NA | NA | TRBV7-2 | CASSLGSGINQPQHF | TGTGCCAGCAGCTTAGGGTCAGGGATTAATCAGCCCCAGCATTTT
TRBJ1-2 | TRBD1 | once | TRBV4-3 | CASSQDLGQGGYGYTF | TGCGCCAGCAGCCAAGACCTCGGACAGGGCGGCTATGGCTACACCTTC
TRBJ1-2 | NA | NA | TRBV19 | CASSIDNGGYGYTF | TGTGCCAGTAGTATAGACAACGGAGGCTATGGCTACACCTTC
TRBJ1-5 | NA | NA | TRBV6-6 | CASSYPWQRGDQPQHF | TGTGCCAGCAGTTACCCCTGGCAGAGAGGGGATCAGCCCCAGCATTTT
TRBJ2-1 | TRBD2 | NA | TRBV19 | CASSLASGYEQFF | TGTGCCAGTAGTCTGGCTAGCGGGTATGAGCAGTTCTTC
TRBJ1-2 | TRBD1 | NA | TRBV7-8 | CASRLDRDSYLGDYGYTF | TGTGCCAGCAGGCTAGACCGGGACAGCTACCTGGGGGACTATGGCTACACCTTC
TRBJ1-4 | NA | NA | TRBV5-1 | CASSLGQRKEEKLFF | TGCGCCAGCAGCCTGGGGCAACGAAAGGAGGAAAAACTGTTTTTT
TRBJ1-3 | NA | NA | TRBV7-2 | CASSSPGWGSGNTIYF | TGTGCCAGCAGCTCCCCAGGGTGGGGCTCTGGAAACACCATATATTTT
TRBJ2-1 | TRBD2 | NA | TRBV25-1 | CASSGRLAGDYEQFF | TGTGCCAGCAGTGGCCGACTAGCGGGGGACTATGAGCAGTTCTTC
TRBJ1-3 | TRBD1 | NA | TRBV7-8 | CASSPRDRAYSGNTIYF | TGTGCCAGCAGCCCCCGGGACAGGGCCTACTCTGGAAACACCATATATTTT